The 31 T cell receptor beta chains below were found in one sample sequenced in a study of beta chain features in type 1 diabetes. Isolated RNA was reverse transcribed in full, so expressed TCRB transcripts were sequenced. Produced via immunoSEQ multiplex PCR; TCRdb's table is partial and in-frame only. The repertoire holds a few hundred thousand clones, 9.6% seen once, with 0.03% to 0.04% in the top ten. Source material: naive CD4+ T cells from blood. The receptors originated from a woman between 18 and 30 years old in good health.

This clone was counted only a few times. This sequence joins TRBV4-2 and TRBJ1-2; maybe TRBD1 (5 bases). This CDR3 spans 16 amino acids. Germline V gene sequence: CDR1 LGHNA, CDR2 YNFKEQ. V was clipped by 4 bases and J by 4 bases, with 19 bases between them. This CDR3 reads CASSPRARQGSYGYTF. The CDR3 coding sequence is TGTGCCAGCAGCCCTCGGGCCCGCCAGGGAAGCTATGGCTACACCTTC.

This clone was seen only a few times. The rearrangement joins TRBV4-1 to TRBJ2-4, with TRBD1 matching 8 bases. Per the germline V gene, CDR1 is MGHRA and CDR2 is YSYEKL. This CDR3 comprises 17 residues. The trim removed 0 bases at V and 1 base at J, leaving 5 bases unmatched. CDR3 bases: TGCGCCAGCAGCCAAGAACAGGGGGGAACGGCCAAAAACATTCAGTACTTC. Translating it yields CASSQEQGGTAKNIQYF.

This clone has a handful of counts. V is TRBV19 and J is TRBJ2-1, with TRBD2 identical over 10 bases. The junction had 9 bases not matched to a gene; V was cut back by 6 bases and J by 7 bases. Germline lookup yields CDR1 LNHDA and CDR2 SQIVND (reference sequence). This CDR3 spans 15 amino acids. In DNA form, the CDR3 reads TGTGCCAGTAGCTTAGCGGGGGGCCTGGGGAATGAGCAGTTCTTC. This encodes CASSLAGGLGNEQFF.

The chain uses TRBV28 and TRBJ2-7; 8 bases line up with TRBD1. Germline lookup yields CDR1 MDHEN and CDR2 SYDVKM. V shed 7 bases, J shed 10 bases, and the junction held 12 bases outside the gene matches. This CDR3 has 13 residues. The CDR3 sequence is CASTGGPLRYQYF. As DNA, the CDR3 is TGTGCCAGCACAGGGGGCCCCCTACGGTATCAGTACTTC. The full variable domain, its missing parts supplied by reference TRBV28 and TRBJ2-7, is DVKVTQSSRYLVKRTGEKVFLECVQDMDHENMFWYRQDPGLGLRLIYFSYDVKMKEKGDIPEGYSVSREKKERFSLILESASTNQTSMYLCASTGGPLRYQYFGPGTRLTVT.

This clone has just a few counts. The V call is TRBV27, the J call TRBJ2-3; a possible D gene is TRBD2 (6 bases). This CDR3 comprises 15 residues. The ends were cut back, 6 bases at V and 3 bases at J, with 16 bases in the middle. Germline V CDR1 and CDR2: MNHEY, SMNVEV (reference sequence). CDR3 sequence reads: CASRLTGGETDTQYF. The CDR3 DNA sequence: TGTGCCAGCAGGCTTACGGGCGGGGAAACAGATACGCAGTATTTT.

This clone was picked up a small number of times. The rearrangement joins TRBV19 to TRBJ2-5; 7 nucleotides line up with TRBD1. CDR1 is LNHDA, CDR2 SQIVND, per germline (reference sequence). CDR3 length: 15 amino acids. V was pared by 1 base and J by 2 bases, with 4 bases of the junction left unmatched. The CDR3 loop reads CASSIGTGQQETQYF. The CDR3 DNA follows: TGTGCCAGTAGTATAGGGACAGGACAGCAAGAGACCCAGTACTTC.

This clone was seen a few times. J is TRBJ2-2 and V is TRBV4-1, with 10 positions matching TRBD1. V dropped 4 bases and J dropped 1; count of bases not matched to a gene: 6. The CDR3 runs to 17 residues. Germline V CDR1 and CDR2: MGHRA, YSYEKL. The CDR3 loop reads CASSPLGQGGNTGELFF. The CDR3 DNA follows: TGCGCCAGCAGCCCACTCGGACAGGGGGGGAACACCGGGGAGCTGTTTTTT.

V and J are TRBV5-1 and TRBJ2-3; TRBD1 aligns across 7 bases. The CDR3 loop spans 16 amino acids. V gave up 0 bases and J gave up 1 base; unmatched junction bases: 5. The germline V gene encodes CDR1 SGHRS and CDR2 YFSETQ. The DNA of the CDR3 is TGCGCCAGCAGCTTGGGTCAGGGGGTCGGCACAGATACGCAGTATTTT. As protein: CASSLGQGVGTDTQYF.

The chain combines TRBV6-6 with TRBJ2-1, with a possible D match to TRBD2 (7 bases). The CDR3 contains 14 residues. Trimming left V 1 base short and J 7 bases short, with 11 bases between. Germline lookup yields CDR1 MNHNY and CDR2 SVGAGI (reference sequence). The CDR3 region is CASSYFRGGNEQFF. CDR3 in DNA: TGTGCCAGCAGTTACTTCAGGGGAGGGAATGAGCAGTTCTTC.

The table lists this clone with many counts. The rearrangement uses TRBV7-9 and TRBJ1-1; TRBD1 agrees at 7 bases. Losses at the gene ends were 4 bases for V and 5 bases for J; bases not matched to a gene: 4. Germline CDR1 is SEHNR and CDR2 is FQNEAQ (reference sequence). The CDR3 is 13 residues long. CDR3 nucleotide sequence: TGTGCCAGCAGCTCCCAACAGGGGACTGAAGCTTTCTTT. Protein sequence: CASSSQQGTEAFF.

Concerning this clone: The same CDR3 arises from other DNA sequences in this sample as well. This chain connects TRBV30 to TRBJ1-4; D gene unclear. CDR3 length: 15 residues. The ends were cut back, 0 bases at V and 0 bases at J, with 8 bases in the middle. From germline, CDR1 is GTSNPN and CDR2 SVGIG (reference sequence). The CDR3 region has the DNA TGTGCCTGGAGTGTACCAGGAACAACTAATGAAAAACTGTTTTTT. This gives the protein CAWSVPGTTNEKLFF.

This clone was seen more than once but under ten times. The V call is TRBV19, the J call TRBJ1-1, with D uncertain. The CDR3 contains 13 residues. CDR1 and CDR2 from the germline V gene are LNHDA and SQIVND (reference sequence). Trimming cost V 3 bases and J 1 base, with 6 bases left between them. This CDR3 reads CASSMYKNTEAFF. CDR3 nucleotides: TGTGCCAGTAGTATGTACAAGAACACTGAAGCTTTCTTT.

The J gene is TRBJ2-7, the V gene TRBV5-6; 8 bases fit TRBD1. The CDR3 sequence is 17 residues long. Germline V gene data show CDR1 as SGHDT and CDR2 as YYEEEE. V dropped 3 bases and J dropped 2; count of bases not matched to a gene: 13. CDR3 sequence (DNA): TGTGCCAGCAGCTCGGTGATCGGGACAGGCCCGCCCTACGAGCAGTACTTC. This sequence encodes CASSSVIGTGPPYEQYF.

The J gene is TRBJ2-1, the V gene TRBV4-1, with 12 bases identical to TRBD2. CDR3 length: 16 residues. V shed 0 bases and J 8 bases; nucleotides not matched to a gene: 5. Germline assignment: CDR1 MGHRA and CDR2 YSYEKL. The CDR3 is CASSQEASGGAYEQFF. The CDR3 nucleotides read TGCGCCAGCAGCCAAGAGGCTAGCGGGGGGGCCTATGAGCAGTTCTTC.

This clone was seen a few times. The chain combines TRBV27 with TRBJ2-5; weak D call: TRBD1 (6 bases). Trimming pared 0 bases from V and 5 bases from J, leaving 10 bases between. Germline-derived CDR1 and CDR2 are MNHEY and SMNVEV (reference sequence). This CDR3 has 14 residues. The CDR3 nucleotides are TGTGCCAGCAGTTTATCACAGGGTTTGGAGACCCAGTACTTC. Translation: CASSLSQGLETQYF.

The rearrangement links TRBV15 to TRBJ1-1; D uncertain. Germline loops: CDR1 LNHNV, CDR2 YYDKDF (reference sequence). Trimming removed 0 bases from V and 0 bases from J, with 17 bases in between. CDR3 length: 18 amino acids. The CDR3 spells CATSREKLTGWMNTEAFF. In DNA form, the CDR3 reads TGTGCCACCAGCAGAGAAAAGCTGACGGGGTGGATGAACACTGAAGCTTTCTTT. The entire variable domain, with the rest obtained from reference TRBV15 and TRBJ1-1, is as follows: DAMVIQNPRYQVTQFGKPVTLSCSQTLNHNVMYWYQQKSSQAPKLLFHYYDKDFNNEADTPDNFQSRRPNTSFCFLDIRSPGLGDTAMYLCATSREKLTGWMNTEAFFGQGTRLTVV.

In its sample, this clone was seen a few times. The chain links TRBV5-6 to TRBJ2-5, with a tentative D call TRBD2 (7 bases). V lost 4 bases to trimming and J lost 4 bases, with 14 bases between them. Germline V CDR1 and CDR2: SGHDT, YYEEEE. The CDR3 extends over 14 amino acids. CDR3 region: CASSHGGRAETQYF. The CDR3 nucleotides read TGTGCCAGCAGCCACGGGGGGCGCGCAGAGACCCAGTACTTC.

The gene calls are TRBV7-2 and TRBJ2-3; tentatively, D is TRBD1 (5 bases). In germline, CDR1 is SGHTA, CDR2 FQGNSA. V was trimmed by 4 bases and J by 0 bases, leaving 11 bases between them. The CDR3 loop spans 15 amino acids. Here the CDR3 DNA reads TGTGCCAGCAGCTCAGGGATCCGTAGCACAGATACGCAGTATTTT. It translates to CASSSGIRSTDTQYF.

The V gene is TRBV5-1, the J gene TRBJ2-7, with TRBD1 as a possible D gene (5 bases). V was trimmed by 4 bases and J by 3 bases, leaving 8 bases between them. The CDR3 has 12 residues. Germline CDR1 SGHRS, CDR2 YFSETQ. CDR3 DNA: TGCGCCAGCAGCGAGCAGGGCTACGAGCAGTACTTC. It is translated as CASSEQGYEQYF.

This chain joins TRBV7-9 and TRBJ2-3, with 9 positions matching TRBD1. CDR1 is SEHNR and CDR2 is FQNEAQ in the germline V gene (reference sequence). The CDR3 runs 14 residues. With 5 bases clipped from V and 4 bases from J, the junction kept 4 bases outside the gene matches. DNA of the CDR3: TGTGCCAGCAGCAGACAGGGGGACCCAGATACGCAGTATTTT. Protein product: CASSRQGDPDTQYF.

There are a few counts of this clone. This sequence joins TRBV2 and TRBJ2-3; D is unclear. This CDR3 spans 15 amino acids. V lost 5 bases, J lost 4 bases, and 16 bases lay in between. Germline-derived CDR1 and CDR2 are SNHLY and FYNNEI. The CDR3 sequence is CASSFTAVISDTQYF. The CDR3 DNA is TGTGCCAGCAGTTTTACAGCTGTTATATCAGATACGCAGTATTTT.

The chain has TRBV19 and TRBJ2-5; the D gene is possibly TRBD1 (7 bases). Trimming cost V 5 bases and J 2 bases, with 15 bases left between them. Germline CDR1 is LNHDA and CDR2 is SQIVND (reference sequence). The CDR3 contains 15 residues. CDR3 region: CASSVGGQFQETQYF. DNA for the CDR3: TGTGCCAGTAGTGTCGGGGGACAGTTTCAAGAGACCCAGTACTTC.

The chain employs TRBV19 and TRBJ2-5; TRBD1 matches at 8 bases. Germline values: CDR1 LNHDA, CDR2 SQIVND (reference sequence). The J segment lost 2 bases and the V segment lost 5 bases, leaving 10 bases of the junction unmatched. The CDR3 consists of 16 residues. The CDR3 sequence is CASSPLRGRGQETQYF. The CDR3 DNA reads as TGTGCCAGTAGTCCTCTCAGGGGGCGAGGGCAAGAGACCCAGTACTTC.

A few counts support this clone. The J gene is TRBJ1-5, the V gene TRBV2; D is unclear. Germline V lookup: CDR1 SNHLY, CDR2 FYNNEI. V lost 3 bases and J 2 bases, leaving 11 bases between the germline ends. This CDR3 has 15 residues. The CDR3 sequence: CASSDPRRRNQPQHF. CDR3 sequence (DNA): TGTGCCAGCAGTGACCCCCGCAGGCGCAATCAGCCCCAGCATTTT.

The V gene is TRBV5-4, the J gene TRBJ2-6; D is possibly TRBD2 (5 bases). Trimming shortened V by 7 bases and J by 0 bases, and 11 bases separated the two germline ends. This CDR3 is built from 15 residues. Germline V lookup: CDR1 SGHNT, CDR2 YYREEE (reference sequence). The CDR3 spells CASYGVYSGANVLTF. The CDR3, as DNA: TGTGCCAGCTACGGGGTTTACTCTGGGGCCAACGTCCTGACTTTC.

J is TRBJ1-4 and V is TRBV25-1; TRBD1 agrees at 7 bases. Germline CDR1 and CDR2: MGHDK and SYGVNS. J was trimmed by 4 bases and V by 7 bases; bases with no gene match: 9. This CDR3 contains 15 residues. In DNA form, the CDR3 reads TGTGCCAGCACTAGATTGACAGGGAGTAATGAAAAACTGTTTTTT. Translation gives CASTRLTGSNEKLFF.

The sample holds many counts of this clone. DNA of the CDR3: TGCAGCGTTGGCGTGACTGAAGCTTTCTTT. Residues: CSVGVTEAFF. The chain recombines TRBV29-1 with TRBJ1-1; D call uncertain. The V and J ends lost 4 bases and 5 bases respectively, with 5 bases between them. Germline V gene lookup returns CDR1 SQVTM and CDR2 ANQGSEA. The length of the CDR3 is 10 residues.

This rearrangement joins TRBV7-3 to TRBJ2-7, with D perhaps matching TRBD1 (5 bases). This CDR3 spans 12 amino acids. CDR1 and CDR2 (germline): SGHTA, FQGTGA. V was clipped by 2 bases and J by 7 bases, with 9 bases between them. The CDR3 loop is CASSLRPGEQYF. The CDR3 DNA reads TGTGCCAGCAGCTTACGACCAGGGGAGCAGTACTTC. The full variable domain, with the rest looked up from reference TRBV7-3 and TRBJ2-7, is GAGVSQTPSNKVTEKGKYVELRCDPISGHTALYWYRQSLGQGPEFLIYFQGTGAADDSGLPNDRFFAVRPEGSVSTLKIQRTERGDSAVYLCASSLRPGEQYFGPGTRLTVT.

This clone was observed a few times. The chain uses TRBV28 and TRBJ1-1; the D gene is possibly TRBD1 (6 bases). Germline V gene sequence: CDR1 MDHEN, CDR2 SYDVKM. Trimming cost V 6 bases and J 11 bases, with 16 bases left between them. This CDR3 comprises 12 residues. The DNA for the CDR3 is TGTGCCAGCAGAGCAGGGGTTTACGAGGCTTTCTTT. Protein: CASRAGVYEAFF.

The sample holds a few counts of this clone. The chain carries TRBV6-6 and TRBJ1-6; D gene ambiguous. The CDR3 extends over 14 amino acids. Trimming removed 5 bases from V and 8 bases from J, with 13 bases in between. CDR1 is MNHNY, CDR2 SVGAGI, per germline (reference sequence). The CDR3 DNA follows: TGTGCCAGCAGTACGGGTTTGAGTCATTCACCCCTCCACTTT. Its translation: CASSTGLSHSPLHF.

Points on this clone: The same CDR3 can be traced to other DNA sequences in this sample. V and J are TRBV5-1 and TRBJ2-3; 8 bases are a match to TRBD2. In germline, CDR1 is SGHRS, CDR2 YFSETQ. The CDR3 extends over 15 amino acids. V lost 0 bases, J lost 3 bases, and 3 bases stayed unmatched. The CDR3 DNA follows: TGCGCCAGCAGCTTGGACCGGGGGGGGACAGATACGCAGTATTTT. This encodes CASSLDRGGTDTQYF.